Each of the 4 T cell receptor beta chains below was sequenced from the same sample in a study of follicular helper T cells after annual influenza vaccination. The time point denotes: 2014-2015 season, pre-vaccination. Libraries were prepared by immunoSEQ multiplex PCR; TCRdb keeps only in-frame clonotypes and omits some of them. The data contain over 6,500 clones, around four fifths of them seen just once; the ten biggest clones take up around 0.99%. Material: CXCR5+ CD38- circulating T follicular helper cells from blood, obtained on the day of influenza vaccination. The sample's subset: circulating Tfh, non-naive CD4+CXCR5+PD-1+ (ICOS+CD38+ or ICOS-CD38-). These receptors all stem from an adult who received the influenza vaccine.

The gene calls are TRBV2 and TRBJ2-1, with D possibly being TRBD1 or TRBD2 (7 bases each). CDR1 is SNHLY, CDR2 FYNNEI, per germline. The CDR3 loop spans 16 amino acids. The V gene lost 2 bases and the J gene lost 9 bases, with 20 bases spanning the gap. CDR3 sequence: CASSEREGGGRGEQFF. In DNA form, the CDR3 reads TGTGCCAGCAGTGAAAGAGAAGGGGGCGGGAGAGGTGAGCAGTTCTTC.

This clone was picked up a small number of times. Written as DNA, the CDR3 is TGTGCCAGCAGCCAGGGACAGGGACTTGGCTACACCTTC. Translated: CASSQGQGLGYTF. V is TRBV7-3 and J is TRBJ1-2; 9 bases are shared with TRBD1. CDR3 size: 13 residues. V lost 5 bases, J lost 7 bases, and 5 bases stayed unmatched. Germline V gene sequence: CDR1 SGHTA, CDR2 FQGTGA. Full variable domain (remainder filled in from reference TRBV7-3 and TRBJ1-2): GAGVSQTPSNKVTEKGKYVELRCDPISGHTALYWYRQSLGQGPEFLIYFQGTGAADDSGLPNDRFFAVRPEGSVSTLKIQRTERGDSAVYLCASSQGQGLGYTFGSGTRLTVV.

The V gene is TRBV7-3, the J gene TRBJ2-2, with D hard to call. The V gene lost 6 bases and the J gene lost 0 bases, with 8 bases spanning the gap. Germline V CDR1 and CDR2: SGHTA, FQGTGA. CDR3 length: 14 residues. CDR3 bases: TGTGCCAGCAGTCTGAGTCCGAACACCGGGGAGCTGTTTTTT. Translating gives CASSLSPNTGELFF.

The rearrangement joins TRBV5-4 to TRBJ2-5; D unresolved. The CDR3 length is 13 residues. Germline V gene data show CDR1 as SGHNT and CDR2 as YYREEE (reference sequence). Trimming shortened V by 2 bases and J by 5 bases, and 10 bases separated the two germline ends. The CDR3 loop reads CASSFNHGETQYF. The CDR3 nucleotides are TGTGCCAGCAGCTTCAACCACGGGGAGACCCAGTACTTC.